Below, 18 T cell receptor beta chains from the same sample are listed, as sequenced in a study of blood T cell repertoires in COVID-19. Assay: immunoSEQ multiplex PCR; the TCRdb copy retains only in-frame clones and omits some. The profile shows about 290,000 clones, approximately 88% of them singletons. Sequencing was performed on peripheral blood. The receptors stem from a woman aged 40-49 years who had recovered from COVID-19.

The chain recombines TRBV7-2 with TRBJ1-5; 8 bases map to TRBD1. The junction had 6 bases not matched to a gene; V was cut back by 4 bases and J by 4 bases. CDR3 length: 15 amino acids. Germline values: CDR1 SGHTA, CDR2 FQGNSA. The CDR3 nucleotides read TGTGCCAGCAGCTCAACAGGGGGGGGGAATCAGCCCCAGCATTTT. It translates to CASSSTGGGNQPQHF.

The V and J genes are TRBV28 and TRBJ2-3; 16 bases agree with TRBD2. J was trimmed by 0 bases and V by 4 bases; bases with no gene match: 1. The CDR3 totals 17 residues. CDR1 and CDR2 (germline): MDHEN, SYDVKM. CDR3 region: CASSSGLAGGSTDTQYF. CDR3 in DNA: TGTGCCAGCAGTTCGGGACTAGCGGGGGGGAGCACAGATACGCAGTATTTT.

The DNA of the CDR3 is TGCAGTGCTAGTAGGCAGGGCCATGAAGCTTTCTTT. Translation gives CSASRQGHEAFF. The V call is TRBV20-1, the J call TRBJ1-1, with D perhaps matching TRBD1 (5 bases). In germline, CDR1 is DFQATT, CDR2 SNEGSKA (reference sequence). This CDR3 is built from 12 residues. V dropped 3 bases and J dropped 7 bases, with 12 bases sitting between them.

The chain joins TRBV24-1 to TRBJ2-1, with 7 bases that match TRBD1. Germline loops: CDR1 KGHDR, CDR2 SFDVKD. The trim removed 5 bases at V and 4 bases at J, leaving 7 bases unmatched. The CDR3 has 15 residues. The DNA of the CDR3 is TGTGCCACCAGTGGCCGGGACAGTATGTACAATGAGCAGTTCTTC. This sequence encodes CATSGRDSMYNEQFF.

This chain joins TRBV6-5 and TRBJ2-5; D possibly corresponds to TRBD2 (5 bases). Germline V CDR1 and CDR2: MNHEY, SVGAGI. The CDR3 consists of 12 residues. Trimming left V 8 bases short and J 4 bases short, with 11 bases between. CDR3 nucleotide sequence: TGTGCCAGCTTAGCCCGGGGAGAGACCCAGTACTTC. Translating gives CASLARGETQYF.

The genes are TRBV12-5 and TRBJ2-1; 8 nucleotides match TRBD2. The V segment lost 2 bases and the J segment 0 bases; nucleotides outside the gene matches: 6. Germline assignment: CDR1 LGHNT and CDR2 FRNRAP. The CDR3 has 17 amino acids. The CDR3 sequence: CASGLTTGGSSYNEQFF. CDR3 sequence (DNA): TGTGCTAGTGGTTTGACAACGGGGGGGAGCTCCTACAATGAGCAGTTCTTC.

This sequence joins TRBV10-1 and TRBJ2-7; TRBD1 matches 8 bases. The CDR3 is made up of 14 amino acids. V gave up 8 bases and J gave up 2 bases; unmatched junction bases: 8. Germline CDR1 is WNHNN and CDR2 is SYGVQD (reference sequence). The CDR3 region is CASWRQGKTYEQYF. CDR3 in DNA: TGCGCCAGCTGGAGACAGGGGAAGACCTACGAGCAGTACTTC.

The rearrangement joins TRBV18 to TRBJ2-7; possibly TRBD2 for D (5 bases). CDR3 length: 15 residues. Per germline, CDR1 KGHSH and CDR2 LQKENI. V lost 0 bases to trimming and J lost 12 bases, with 21 bases between them. CDR3 DNA: TGTGCCAGCTCACCACCCGGAGTCAGCGGCACTTTTCCGTACTTC. Amino acids: CASSPPGVSGTFPYF.

The genes are TRBV3-1 (or the pseudogene TRBV3-2) and TRBJ2-1; 8 bases align to TRBD2. CDR1 and CDR2 (germline): LGHDT, YNNKEL (reference sequence). This CDR3 has 15 residues. Trimming cost V 4 bases and J 1 base; bases outside gene matches: 3. The CDR3 nucleotides are TGTGCCAGCAGCCTTAGCGGGACGTCCTACAATGAGCAGTTCTTC. It is translated as CASSLSGTSYNEQFF.

This chain links TRBV5-8 with TRBJ2-1, with TRBD1 as a possible D gene (5 bases). This CDR3 comprises 15 residues. Germline CDR1 reads SGHTS; CDR2 reads YDEGEE. The V and J ends lost 4 bases and 0 bases respectively, with 11 bases between them. The CDR3 nucleotides read TGTGCCAGCAGCCAACGACAGAGCTCCTACAATGAGCAGTTCTTC. Amino acid sequence: CASSQRQSSYNEQFF. Full variable domain (missing parts from reference TRBV5-8 and TRBJ2-1): EAGVTQSPTHLIKTRGQQATLRCSPISGHTSVYWYQQALGLGLQFLLWYDEGEERNRGNFPPRFSGRQFPNYSSELNVNALELEDSALYLCASSQRQSSYNEQFFGPGTRLTVL.

This chain links TRBV2 with TRBJ1-2; maybe TRBD1 (5 bases). CDR3 length: 14 residues. Germline V gene sequence: CDR1 SNHLY, CDR2 FYNNEI. Trimming took 0 bases from V and 5 from J, leaving 10 bases between them. The CDR3 spells CASSEASGWYGYTF. The CDR3 DNA reads TGTGCCAGCAGTGAAGCGTCAGGGTGGTATGGCTACACCTTC.

This clone appeared once. V and J are TRBV5-1 and TRBJ1-1, with D maybe TRBD1 (5 bases). CDR1 is SGHRS and CDR2 is YFSETQ in the germline V gene. Between the trimmed V and J ends, which lost 5 bases and 4 bases, there was a span of 18 bases. The CDR3 is made up of 15 amino acids. CDR3 bases: TGCGCCAGCAGTCCCACGGGGGGGGTTGGCACTGAAGCTTTCTTT. Translating gives CASSPTGGVGTEAFF. The full variable domain, in which reference TRBV5-1 and TRBJ1-1 provide the parts outside the CDR3, is KAGVTQTPRYLIKTRGQQVTLSCSPISGHRSVSWYQQTPGQGLQFLFEYFSETQRNKGNFPGRFSGRQFSNSRSEMNVSTLELGDSALYLCASSPTGGVGTEAFFGQGTRLTVV.

The gene calls are TRBV9 and TRBJ1-1, with a tentative D call TRBD1 (6 bases). Trimming took off 0 bases at V and 5 bases at J, with 17 bases between the two ends. CDR3 length: 16 amino acids. The germline gives CDR1 SGDLS, CDR2 YYNGEE. The CDR3 coding sequence is TGTGCCAGCAGCGTAGAATCTTGGCAGGGGCGAACTGAAGCTTTCTTT. Amino acid sequence: CASSVESWQGRTEAFF.

This clone has ten or more counts. The V call is TRBV12-3 or TRBV12-4, the J call TRBJ2-7, with a possible D match to TRBD1 (5 bases). This CDR3 region has 13 residues. The V end lost 6 bases, the J end lost 7 bases, and 16 bases lay between the germline ends. Written as DNA, the CDR3 is TGTGCCAGCAGCCGATTACTGGACATTGAGCAGTACTTC. Its translation is CASSRLLDIEQYF.

V is TRBV29-1 and J is TRBJ1-1; 9 bases map to TRBD1. Germline V gives CDR1 SQVTM, CDR2 ANQGSEA. This CDR3 is built from 13 residues. The J segment lost 9 bases and the V segment lost 6 bases, leaving 11 bases of the junction unmatched. This chain's CDR3 is CSVMDRGTPKAFF. CDR3 DNA: TGCAGCGTCATGGACAGGGGTACTCCAAAAGCTTTCTTT.

The chain couples TRBV28 to TRBJ2-7; a possible D gene is TRBD1 (6 bases). The CDR3 runs to 12 residues. CDR1 and CDR2 (germline): MDHEN, SYDVKM. V shed 3 bases and J shed 4 bases, with 7 bases lying between them. This CDR3 reads CASSFGQYEQYF. In DNA form, the CDR3 reads TGTGCCAGCAGTTTCGGACAGTACGAGCAGTACTTC.

The rearrangement uses TRBV5-1 and TRBJ2-1; 8 positions match TRBD2. Trimming cost V 1 base and J 9 bases; bases outside gene matches: 9. Germline CDR1 reads SGHRS; CDR2 reads YFSETQ. This CDR3 comprises 15 residues. CDR3 coding DNA: TGCGCCAGCAGCTTGCTTAGCGGGGCCGAGGGTGAGCAGTTCTTC. It yields the protein CASSLLSGAEGEQFF.

The chain employs TRBV5-1 and TRBJ2-1, with TRBD2 matching 9 bases. Germline assignment: CDR1 SGHRS and CDR2 YFSETQ. The CDR3 has 15 amino acids. V shed 5 bases and J 2 bases; nucleotides not matched to a gene: 5. The CDR3 bases are TGCGCCAGCAGTGTAGCGGGAGCGACCTACAATGAGCAGTTCTTC. Translated, it gives CASSVAGATYNEQFF.